Each of the 30 T cell receptor beta chains below was sequenced from the same sample in a study of beta chain features in type 1 diabetes. Sequenced material consisted of expressed TCRB transcripts (all of the isolated RNA was reverse transcribed). Method: immunoSEQ multiplex PCR; TCRdb's copy keeps in-frame clones and lacks some. Among about 260,000 clones listed, about 63% were seen once. The sample taken for sequencing was naive CD4+ T cells from blood. The receptors stem from a man aged 30 to 45 in good health.

CDR3: CASSARQKNTGELFF. CDR3 nucleotides: TGTGCCAGCAGCGCTCGACAGAAGAACACCGGGGAGCTGTTTTTT. V gene TRBV9 combines with J gene TRBJ2-2, with D perhaps matching TRBD1 (5 bases). The V end was cut by 3 bases, the J end by 1 base, with 10 bases between. This CDR3 spans 15 amino acids. Germline loops: CDR1 SGDLS, CDR2 YYNGEE.

The V and J genes are TRBV27 and TRBJ2-3; D remains unclear. Germline V gene lookup returns CDR1 MNHEY and CDR2 SMNVEV (reference sequence). V gave up 2 bases and J gave up 2 bases, with 11 bases separating them. This CDR3 comprises 15 residues. The CDR3 nucleotides read TGTGCCAGCAGTTTAGGAGACACCGTCACAGATACGCAGTATTTT. This codes for CASSLGDTVTDTQYF.

This sequence joins TRBV18 and TRBJ2-1, with D uncertain. This CDR3 has 12 amino acids. Per germline, CDR1 KGHSH and CDR2 LQKENI. Trimming shortened V by 4 bases and J by 8 bases, and 9 bases separated the two germline ends. The CDR3 sequence: CASSQDADEQFF. CDR3 nucleotides: TGTGCCAGCTCACAGGACGCGGATGAGCAGTTCTTC.

The rearrangement links TRBV4-2 to TRBJ1-3; 12 nucleotides match TRBD1. V was clipped by 4 bases and J by 8 bases; unmatched bases: 6. The CDR3 has 15 amino acids. The germline gives CDR1 LGHNA, CDR2 YNFKEQ. In nucleotides, the CDR3 is TGTGCCAGCAGCCCCTCGGGACAGGGGGCGGACACCATATATTTT. It is translated as CASSPSGQGADTIYF.

This clone was seen a few times. The V gene is TRBV11-2, the J gene TRBJ1-1; D remains ambiguous. This CDR3 comprises 13 residues. The germline gives CDR1 SGHAT, CDR2 FQNNGV. V lost 4 bases and J lost 1, with 7 bases in between. DNA of the CDR3: TGTGCCAGCAGCTCCATAGGGAACACTGAAGCTTTCTTT. It codes for CASSSIGNTEAFF.

The V call is TRBV10-3, the J call TRBJ2-3, with D possibly being TRBD1 (5 bases). V lost 3 bases and J lost 2, with 15 bases in between. This CDR3 region has 16 residues. CDR1 ENHRY and CDR2 SYGVKD come from the germline V gene. CDR3 residues: CAISEKGPPDTDTQYF. CDR3 coding DNA: TGTGCCATCAGTGAAAAGGGGCCACCCGACACAGATACGCAGTATTTT.

This rearrangement joins TRBV30 to TRBJ2-7, with 7 bases matching TRBD1. The CDR3 length is 15 residues. The germline V gene encodes CDR1 GTSNPN and CDR2 SVGIG (reference sequence). V was pared by 1 base and J by 0 bases, with 6 bases of the junction left unmatched. This chain's CDR3 is CAWSAGTVSSYEQYF. CDR3 DNA sequence: TGTGCCTGGAGTGCCGGGACAGTTAGCTCCTACGAGCAGTACTTC.

The chain links TRBV4-3 to TRBJ2-2; the D gene is possibly TRBD2 (6 bases). CDR1 and CDR2 from the germline V gene are LGHNA and YSLEER. This CDR3 region has 16 residues. Trimming took 1 base from V and 0 from J, leaving 9 bases between them. The CDR3 DNA follows: TGCGCCAGCAGCCAAGGGGCGGGACCGAACACCGGGGAGCTGTTTTTT. This sequence encodes CASSQGAGPNTGELFF.

V and J are TRBV7-9 and TRBJ1-6, with 10 nucleotides matching TRBD1. V shed 9 bases and J 9 bases; nucleotides not matched to a gene: 2. This CDR3 spans 12 amino acids. Germline loops: CDR1 SEHNR, CDR2 FQNEAQ (reference sequence). CDR3 amino acids: CASRTGGSPLHF. The CDR3 DNA reads TGTGCCAGTCGGACAGGGGGTTCACCCCTCCACTTT.

The V gene is TRBV7-9, the J gene TRBJ1-6, with D possibly matching TRBD1 (5 bases). The V gene lost 5 bases and the J gene lost 7 bases, with 15 bases spanning the gap. The germline V gene encodes CDR1 SEHNR and CDR2 FQNEAQ (reference sequence). The CDR3 has 15 residues. The CDR3 region has the DNA TGTGCCAGCAGCACCCTAGGGACTGAAAATTCACCCCTCCACTTT. Translating it yields CASSTLGTENSPLHF.

This clone turned up a few times. The rearrangement links TRBV6-6 to TRBJ2-7; D might be TRBD2 (5 bases). Trimming took 7 bases from V and 8 from J, leaving 18 bases between them. The CDR3 spans 13 residues. CDR1 and CDR2 (germline): MNHNY, SVGAGI (reference sequence). The CDR3 is CASNAGLNTKQYF. Here the CDR3 DNA reads TGTGCCAGCAATGCGGGCCTTAATACGAAGCAGTACTTC.

The DNA of the CDR3 is TGTGCCAGCGGACAGCGCCATGGTACGCAGTATTTT. Translation: CASGQRHGTQYF. V gene TRBV7-2 combines with J gene TRBJ2-3; D may be TRBD1 (6 bases). The CDR3 consists of 12 residues. V lost 8 bases and J 8 bases, leaving 14 bases between the germline ends. The germline gives CDR1 SGHTA, CDR2 FQGNSA.

This clone was observed a handful of times. The V and J genes are TRBV29-1 and TRBJ2-1; 10 bases line up with TRBD2. The CDR3 has 13 amino acids. CDR1 SQVTM and CDR2 ANQGSEA come from the germline V gene. Unmatched junction bases numbered 8, after V lost 3 bases and J lost 12 bases. The CDR3 region has the DNA TGCAGCGTTGACGGACTAGCGGAGCCTGGGCAGTTCTTC. Translation: CSVDGLAEPGQFF.

The chain links TRBV5-1 to TRBJ2-7; D may be TRBD1 or TRBD2 (5 bases each). V was cut by 2 bases and J by 7 bases, with 22 bases left in between. CDR3 length: 16 residues. CDR1 is SGHRS and CDR2 is YFSETQ in the germline V gene. This CDR3 is CASSFIPGPTSKEQYF. The CDR3 coding sequence is TGCGCCAGCAGCTTCATTCCGGGACCCACTTCGAAGGAGCAGTACTTC.

V gene TRBV29-1 combines with J gene TRBJ2-7; 7 bases are a match to TRBD2. The J segment lost 5 bases and the V segment lost 4 bases, leaving 11 bases of the junction unmatched. Germline V lookup: CDR1 SQVTM, CDR2 ANQGSEA. This CDR3 is built from 14 residues. This chain's CDR3 is CSVGDRLAAHEQYF. The DNA of the CDR3 is TGCAGCGTTGGGGACCGACTAGCCGCCCACGAGCAGTACTTC.

This clone was recorded a few times. The chain employs TRBV19 and TRBJ2-6; D may be TRBD1 or TRBD2 (6 bases each). Trimming removed 5 bases at V and 2 bases at J, with 22 bases between. The CDR3 runs to 19 residues. Per germline, CDR1 LNHDA and CDR2 SQIVND (reference sequence). DNA of the CDR3: TGTGCCAGTAGTCGCCCGGAGAGGGGGGAATTTACTGGGGCCAACGTCCTGACTTTC. Protein: CASSRPERGEFTGANVLTF.

This clone was seen only a few times. The chain carries TRBV4-2 and TRBJ2-7; D gene uncertain. This CDR3 is built from 14 residues. Trimming shortened V by 0 bases and J by 7 bases, and 13 bases separated the two germline ends. CDR1 is LGHNA, CDR2 YNFKEQ, per germline. CDR3 nucleotides: TGTGCCAGCAGCCAAGAAGGCCCCTTGGGGGAGCAGTACTTC. Translated, it gives CASSQEGPLGEQYF.

The chain couples TRBV4-3 to TRBJ2-5; 9 bases agree with TRBD1. Looked up from germline, CDR1 is LGHNA and CDR2 is YSLEER. This CDR3 comprises 15 residues. The V and J ends lost 3 bases and 0 bases, in that order; junction bases with no gene match: 2. CDR3 DNA: TGCGCCAGCAGCCACCGGGACAGGGACCAAGAGACCCAGTACTTC. This translates into CASSHRDRDQETQYF.

The chain employs TRBV5-1 and TRBJ2-1; 7 bases are shared with TRBD2. The CDR3 runs 13 residues. The germline gives CDR1 SGHRS, CDR2 YFSETQ. V was pared by 2 bases and J by 15 bases, with 11 bases of the junction left unmatched. CDR3 coding DNA: TGCGCCAGCAGCTTCGGGGACTACCCAAGAGCGTTCTTC. It encodes CASSFGDYPRAFF.

The chain joins TRBV7-2 to TRBJ2-7; the D gene is possibly TRBD1 (5 bases). V lost 0 bases and J lost 7, with 10 bases in between. Germline CDR1 SGHTA, CDR2 FQGNSA. The CDR3 is made up of 13 amino acids. The CDR3 DNA follows: TGTGCCAGCAGCTTAGCTCCTCCAGGGGAGCAGTACTTC. As protein: CASSLAPPGEQYF.

V and J are TRBV6-6 and TRBJ2-3; D is unclear. Trimming pared 6 bases from V and 8 bases from J, leaving 15 bases between. Germline V CDR1 and CDR2: MNHNY, SVGAGI (reference sequence). The CDR3 is 13 amino acids. The chain's CDR3 is CASSSAVGITQYF. DNA for the CDR3: TGTGCCAGCAGCTCGGCAGTAGGGATTACGCAGTATTTT.

The chain couples TRBV5-4 to TRBJ1-1, with 7 nucleotides matching TRBD1. Trimming at V came to 4 bases and at J to 1 base, leaving 4 bases not matched to a gene. This CDR3 contains 14 residues. Germline V gene sequence: CDR1 SGHNT, CDR2 YYREEE (reference sequence). CDR3 residues: CASSRRQGNTEAFF. The CDR3 coding sequence is TGTGCCAGCAGCAGGAGACAGGGGAACACTGAAGCTTTCTTT. Complete variable domain (other parts from reference TRBV5-4 and TRBJ1-1): ETGVTQSPTHLIKTRGQQVTLRCSSQSGHNTVSWYQQALGQGPQFIFQYYREEENGRGNFPPRFSGLQFPNYSSELNVNALELDDSALYLCASSRRQGNTEAFFGQGTRLTVV.

The chain links TRBV29-1 to TRBJ2-1; TRBD1 might be the D (7 bases). CDR3 length equals 12 residues. V was cut by 3 bases and J by 5 bases, with 8 bases left in between. The germline V gene encodes CDR1 SQVTM and CDR2 ANQGSEA. For the CDR3, the DNA is TGCAGCGTTGACAGGGGGGACAATGAGCAGTTCTTC. It specifies CSVDRGDNEQFF.

The chain links TRBV7-2 to TRBJ1-6; D is uncertain. V was pared by 4 bases and J by 14 bases, with 18 bases between. From germline, CDR1 is SGHTA and CDR2 FQGNSA. The CDR3 length is 14 residues. CDR3: CASSSDTLGFTLHF. CDR3 DNA sequence: TGTGCCAGCAGCTCAGACACCTTAGGATTCACCCTCCACTTT. Looking up the rest from reference TRBV7-2 and TRBJ1-6 gives the full variable domain: GAGVSQSPSNKVTEKGKDVELRCDPISGHTALYWYRQSLGQGLEFLIYFQGNSAPDKSGLPSDRFSAERTGGSVSTLTIQRTQQEDSAVYLCASSSDTLGFTLHFGNGTRLTVT.

This sequence joins TRBV6-6 and TRBJ2-1; D may be TRBD1 or TRBD2 (5 bases each). This CDR3 contains 13 residues. Trimming took 7 bases from V and 8 from J, leaving 15 bases between them. Per germline, CDR1 MNHNY and CDR2 SVGAGI (reference sequence). The CDR3 here is CASTEWDRDEQFF. DNA of the CDR3: TGTGCCAGCACAGAGTGGGACCGCGATGAGCAGTTCTTC.

The rearrangement joins TRBV9 to TRBJ2-5; TRBD2 agrees at 8 bases. CDR1 and CDR2 from the germline V gene are SGDLS and YYNGEE. The CDR3 has 16 residues. V lost 3 bases to trimming and J lost 5 bases; unmatched junction nucleotides: 12. CDR3 loop: CASSAISGMGGETQYF. The DNA of the CDR3 is TGTGCCAGCAGCGCTATTAGCGGGATGGGTGGGGAGACCCAGTACTTC. The full variable domain, completed using reference TRBV9 and TRBJ2-5, is DSGVTQTPKHLITATGQRVTLRCSPRSGDLSVYWYQQSLDQGLQFLIQYYNGEERAKGNILERFSAQQFPDLHSELNLSSLELGDSALYFCASSAISGMGGETQYFGPGTRLLVL.

The chain links TRBV14 to TRBJ2-3, with a possible D match to TRBD2 (6 bases). Germline CDR1 SGHDN, CDR2 FVKESK. With 3 bases removed from V and 1 base from J, the gap between germline ends came to 11 bases. This CDR3 contains 15 residues. This chain's CDR3 is CASSQGSGRTDTQYF. The CDR3 DNA sequence: TGTGCCAGCAGCCAGGGTAGCGGCCGCACAGATACGCAGTATTTT. Using reference TRBV14 and TRBJ2-3 for the parts outside the CDR3, the full variable domain is EAGVTQFPSHSVIEKGQTVTLRCDPISGHDNLYWYRRVMGKEIKFLLHFVKESKQDESGMPNNRFLAERTGGTYSTLKVQPAELEDSGVYFCASSQGSGRTDTQYFGPGTRLTVL.

This chain uses TRBV30 with TRBJ1-5, with D maybe TRBD1 (5 bases). The CDR3 loop spans 13 amino acids. Trimming took off 3 bases at V and 6 bases at J, with 12 bases between the two ends. Germline-derived CDR1 and CDR2 are GTSNPN and SVGIG (reference sequence). As DNA, the CDR3 is TGTGCCTGGAGCGGGGGAAGCGGTCAGCCCCAGCATTTT. Encoded protein: CAWSGGSGQPQHF.

This chain links TRBV13 with TRBJ2-1; D is ambiguous. The CDR3 consists of 11 residues. V was cut by 5 bases and J by 4 bases, with 3 bases left in between. Germline V CDR1 and CDR2: PRHDT, FYEKMQ (reference sequence). CDR3 sequence: CASSLYNEQFF. Here the CDR3 DNA reads TGTGCCAGCAGCCTTTACAATGAGCAGTTCTTC. The full variable domain, its missing parts supplied by reference TRBV13 and TRBJ2-1, is AAGVIQSPRHLIKEKRETATLKCYPIPRHDTVYWYQQGPGQDPQFLISFYEKMQSDKGSIPDRFSAQQFSDYHSELNMSSLELGDSALYFCASSLYNEQFFGPGTRLTVL.

The chain carries TRBV25-1 and TRBJ2-7; 8 bases are shared with TRBD2. V shed 1 base, J shed 0 bases, and the junction held 5 bases outside the gene matches. Germline CDR1 is MGHDK and CDR2 is SYGVNS. The CDR3 totals 16 residues. CDR3: CASSEWSGSGSYEQYF. The CDR3, as DNA: TGTGCCAGCAGTGAATGGAGCGGGAGTGGCTCCTACGAGCAGTACTTC.